These T cell receptor beta chains were read from a single sample in a study of cytomegalovirus exposure and HLA in healthy donors. The assay was immunoSEQ multiplex PCR, and TCRdb's table has in-frame clones only and misses some. Of approximately 260,000 clones in the sample, 80% to 90% are singletons; the top ten hold approximately 2%. The sequenced material came from PBMCs. The origin of the receptors is a middle-aged woman in good health and CMV-seropositive. Both conserved end residues are part of each CDR3. D genes are given only for firm matches. Expanded clones get a size class; other rows say once, few or many, or leave the size out.

clone_size: -; j_call: TRBJ2-1; d_call: TRBD2; v_call: TRBV9; cdr3_nt: TGTGCCAGCAGCCCGGGGGGAAGCTCCTACAATGAGCAGTTCTTC; cdr3_aa: CASSPGGSSYNEQFF
clone_size: -; j_call: TRBJ2-5; d_call: -; v_call: TRBV7-9; cdr3_nt: TGTGCCAGCAGCTCAGGGATTTTCGAGACCCAGTACTTC; cdr3_aa: CASSSGIFETQYF
clone_size: -; j_call: TRBJ2-1; d_call: TRBD2; v_call: TRBV30; cdr3_nt: TGTGCCTGGAGTGTAAGGCTAGCGGGATGGGATGAGCAGTTCTTC; cdr3_aa: CAWSVRLAGWDEQFF
clone_size: once; j_call: TRBJ2-5; d_call: -; v_call: TRBV4-1; cdr3_nt: TGCGCCAGCAGCCAAGGGGGGGTCACTAGTGAGGGTTGGGAGACCCAGTACTTC; cdr3_aa: CASSQGGVTSEGWETQYF
clone_size: -; j_call: TRBJ2-7; d_call: -; v_call: TRBV5-6; cdr3_nt: TGTGCCAGCAGCTTTGAGGGATACGAGCAGTACTTC; cdr3_aa: CASSFEGYEQYF
clone_size: -; j_call: TRBJ1-1; d_call: TRBD1; v_call: TRBV28; cdr3_nt: TGTGCCAGCAGTTTATCTTCCAGGGGGCGAAGCACTGAAGCTTTCTTT; cdr3_aa: CASSLSSRGRSTEAFF
clone_size: -; j_call: TRBJ2-7; d_call: TRBD1; v_call: TRBV9; cdr3_nt: TGTGCCAGCAGCCGAGAGACAGGGGCGCCCGAGCAGTACTTC; cdr3_aa: CASSRETGAPEQYF
clone_size: -; j_call: TRBJ2-2; d_call: -; v_call: TRBV7-2; cdr3_nt: TGTGCCAGCATCTTTACTACGAGCACCGGGGAGCTGTTTTTT; cdr3_aa: CASIFTTSTGELFF
clone_size: -; j_call: TRBJ2-2; d_call: -; v_call: TRBV6-5; cdr3_nt: TGTGCCAGCAGTTACCTTGGGCCGAACACCGGGGAGCTGTTTTTT; cdr3_aa: CASSYLGPNTGELFF
clone_size: -; j_call: TRBJ2-7; d_call: -; v_call: TRBV6-6; cdr3_nt: TGTGCCAGCAGTCAACCAGGAGGGGTCTACGAGCAGTACTTC; cdr3_aa: CASSQPGGVYEQYF
clone_size: -; j_call: TRBJ2-3; d_call: -; v_call: TRBV5-4; cdr3_nt: TGTGCCAGCAGCTTGGGTTCGAGCCCCAGCACAGATACGCAGTATTTT; cdr3_aa: CASSLGSSPSTDTQYF
clone_size: -; j_call: TRBJ2-5; d_call: -; v_call: TRBV7-9; cdr3_nt: TGTGCCAGCAGCCCGTGGGAGAGCCCTGGGGAGACCCAGTACTTC; cdr3_aa: CASSPWESPGETQYF
clone_size: few; j_call: TRBJ2-7; d_call: -; v_call: TRBV28; cdr3_nt: TGTGCCAGCAGTCCCGGGGGGCCCGGGGGCTCCTACGAGCAGTACTTC; cdr3_aa: CASSPGGPGGSYEQYF
clone_size: -; j_call: TRBJ2-1; d_call: TRBD1; v_call: TRBV29-1; cdr3_nt: TGCAGCGTTGAGAGGACAGGGAAAGAAAATGAGCAGTTCTTC; cdr3_aa: CSVERTGKENEQFF
clone_size: -; j_call: TRBJ1-1; d_call: TRBD1; v_call: TRBV27; cdr3_nt: TGTGCCAGCAGTCCGTCGGGACAGGTGTCGAACACTGAAGCTTTCTTT; cdr3_aa: CASSPSGQVSNTEAFF
clone_size: -; j_call: TRBJ2-7; d_call: TRBD1; v_call: TRBV6-5; cdr3_nt: TGTGCCAGCAGTAGCCCGGGACAGGGAGTTGTCGAGCAGTACTTC; cdr3_aa: CASSSPGQGVVEQYF
clone_size: -; j_call: TRBJ2-1; d_call: -; v_call: TRBV19; cdr3_nt: TGTGCCACCCTGAGCCCTTACAATGAGCAGTTCTTC; cdr3_aa: CATLSPYNEQFF
clone_size: -; j_call: TRBJ2-7; d_call: TRBD1; v_call: TRBV18; cdr3_nt: TGTGCCAGCTCACCACCGGGACAGGGGGGCGAGCAGTACTTC; cdr3_aa: CASSPPGQGGEQYF
clone_size: few; j_call: TRBJ1-4; d_call: -; v_call: TRBV28; cdr3_nt: TGTGCCAGCAGTTCCCACGGGCGGGAAGAAAAACTGTTTTTT; cdr3_aa: CASSSHGREEKLFF
clone_size: -; j_call: TRBJ1-1; d_call: -; v_call: TRBV5-1; cdr3_nt: TGCGCCAGCAGCTTGGAGGCGCCCCGGAGAGCTTTCTTT; cdr3_aa: CASSLEAPRRAFF
clone_size: -; j_call: TRBJ1-2; d_call: -; v_call: TRBV30; cdr3_nt: TGTGCCTGGAGTGGGGGCGGGGGGGCCGGCTATGGCTACACCTTC; cdr3_aa: CAWSGGGGAGYGYTF
clone_size: once; j_call: TRBJ1-2; d_call: TRBD1; v_call: TRBV28; cdr3_nt: TGTGCCAGCAGTTTAGGGGGACAGGGGGCTTTTGGCTACACCTTC; cdr3_aa: CASSLGGQGAFGYTF
clone_size: -; j_call: TRBJ2-2; d_call: TRBD2; v_call: TRBV5-1; cdr3_nt: TGCGCCAGCAGCTCATCGGGACTAGCGGGAGGGACGAACACCGGGGAGCTGTTTTTT; cdr3_aa: CASSSSGLAGGTNTGELFF
clone_size: -; j_call: TRBJ2-7; d_call: TRBD1; v_call: TRBV6-6; cdr3_nt: TGTGCCAGCAGTTACCCGGGACAGGGCGACGAGCAGTACTTC; cdr3_aa: CASSYPGQGDEQYF
clone_size: -; j_call: TRBJ2-2; d_call: TRBD2; v_call: TRBV7-8; cdr3_nt: TGTGCCAGCAGCTTAGCTAGAGCGGGAGGGCCGGGCACCGGGGAGCTGTTTTTT; cdr3_aa: CASSLARAGGPGTGELFF
clone_size: -; j_call: TRBJ2-4; d_call: -; v_call: TRBV5-8; cdr3_nt: TGTGCCAGCAGCTTCCTAGCTGGAAACATTCAGTACTTC; cdr3_aa: CASSFLAGNIQYF
clone_size: few; j_call: TRBJ2-4; d_call: TRBD2; v_call: TRBV6-6; cdr3_nt: TGTGCCAGCAGGATAAGCGGGATGGAAAACATTCAGTACTTC; cdr3_aa: CASRISGMENIQYF
clone_size: -; j_call: TRBJ1-3; d_call: TRBD1; v_call: TRBV7-2; cdr3_nt: TGTGCCAGCAGCCTGGGACAGCGCGGAAACACCATATATTTT; cdr3_aa: CASSLGQRGNTIYF
clone_size: -; j_call: TRBJ1-6; d_call: -; v_call: TRBV7-3; cdr3_nt: TGTGCCAGCAGCCCAACCGGTGGTTCACCCCTCCACTTT; cdr3_aa: CASSPTGGSPLHF
clone_size: -; j_call: TRBJ1-1; d_call: -; v_call: TRBV5-6; cdr3_nt: TGTGCCAGCAGCTGGGCGACAGGCGGAGCTTTCTTT; cdr3_aa: CASSWATGGAFF
clone_size: -; j_call: TRBJ2-1; d_call: TRBD1; v_call: TRBV6-1; cdr3_nt: TGTGCCAGCAGTGAACTGGACAGGGGAGTTCAGTTCTTC; cdr3_aa: CASSELDRGVQFF
clone_size: -; j_call: TRBJ2-6; d_call: -; v_call: TRBV23-1; cdr3_nt: TGCGCCAGCAGTCAATTCCCGTCTGTAATCGGTCCCGTCCTGACTTTC; cdr3_aa: CASSQFPSVIGPVLTF
clone_size: -; j_call: TRBJ2-1; d_call: TRBD2; v_call: TRBV9; cdr3_nt: TGTGCCAGCAGCGTAGGGACCGGACTAGCGGGCCATGAGCAGTTCTTC; cdr3_aa: CASSVGTGLAGHEQFF
clone_size: once; j_call: TRBJ2-1; d_call: -; v_call: TRBV4-1; cdr3_nt: TGCGCCAGCAGCCAAGGGCTAGACGAAGCAACTGAGCAGTTCTTC; cdr3_aa: CASSQGLDEATEQFF
clone_size: -; j_call: TRBJ2-7; d_call: TRBD1; v_call: TRBV11-2; cdr3_nt: TGTGCCAGCAGCCGAGGGACAGGGTTTATCGACGAGCAGTACTTC; cdr3_aa: CASSRGTGFIDEQYF
clone_size: -; j_call: TRBJ1-3; d_call: -; v_call: TRBV7-2; cdr3_nt: TGTGCCAGCAGCTTAGATCGGAGTTCTGGAAACACCATATATTTT; cdr3_aa: CASSLDRSSGNTIYF
clone_size: once; j_call: TRBJ2-6; d_call: -; v_call: TRBV30; cdr3_nt: TGTGCCTGGAGTGGGGGACTGAGCTCTGGGGCCAACGTCCTGACTTTC; cdr3_aa: CAWSGGLSSGANVLTF
clone_size: -; j_call: TRBJ2-7; d_call: TRBD1; v_call: TRBV10-3; cdr3_nt: TGTGCCATCACCCGGGACAGGGGGACCTACGAGCAGTACTTC; cdr3_aa: CAITRDRGTYEQYF
clone_size: -; j_call: TRBJ2-1; d_call: TRBD2; v_call: TRBV5-1; cdr3_nt: TGCGCCAGCAGCTTGGGCCCGGGACTAGAATTGGATGAGCAGTTCTTC; cdr3_aa: CASSLGPGLELDEQFF
clone_size: -; j_call: TRBJ1-1; d_call: -; v_call: TRBV7-9; cdr3_nt: TGTGCCAGCAGCTTAAAGAGGGACACTGAAGCTTTCTTT; cdr3_aa: CASSLKRDTEAFF
clone_size: -; j_call: TRBJ2-3; d_call: -; v_call: TRBV6-6; cdr3_nt: TGTGCCAGCAGTTATGGGCGCACAGATACGCAGTATTTT; cdr3_aa: CASSYGRTDTQYF
clone_size: -; j_call: TRBJ2-2; d_call: TRBD2; v_call: TRBV9; cdr3_nt: TGTGCCAGCAGCCAGACCGGACTAGCGTACACCGGGGAGCTGTTTTTT; cdr3_aa: CASSQTGLAYTGELFF
clone_size: once; j_call: TRBJ1-2; d_call: TRBD1; v_call: TRBV19; cdr3_nt: TGTGCCAGTAGGAAGACAGGGGGCTATGGCTACACCTTC; cdr3_aa: CASRKTGGYGYTF
clone_size: few; j_call: TRBJ2-5; d_call: TRBD1; v_call: TRBV11-3; cdr3_nt: TGTGCCAGCAGTTCAGACCCGACAGGGGGCGAGACCCAGTACTTC; cdr3_aa: CASSSDPTGGETQYF
clone_size: -; j_call: TRBJ2-3; d_call: TRBD2; v_call: TRBV6-1; cdr3_nt: TGTGCCAGCAGTGAATATCTTTTGGGACTAGCGGGAGTCGATTCAGATACGCAGTATTTT; cdr3_aa: CASSEYLLGLAGVDSDTQYF
clone_size: -; j_call: TRBJ2-7; d_call: TRBD1; v_call: TRBV5-4; cdr3_nt: TGTGCCAGCAGCCCGGACAGGGTCGAAGCCTACGAGCAGTACTTC; cdr3_aa: CASSPDRVEAYEQYF
clone_size: -; j_call: TRBJ1-2; d_call: TRBD1; v_call: TRBV28; cdr3_nt: TGTGCCAGCAGTACACCGGGACAGGGTGACTATGGCTACACCTTC; cdr3_aa: CASSTPGQGDYGYTF
clone_size: -; j_call: TRBJ1-2; d_call: -; v_call: TRBV30; cdr3_nt: TGTGCCTGGAGTGTACAGGGTGGCTACACCTTC; cdr3_aa: CAWSVQGGYTF
clone_size: few; j_call: TRBJ1-4; d_call: -; v_call: TRBV28; cdr3_nt: TGTGCCAGCAGTTTAGTTACGGGTACGAGCGAAAAACTGTTTTTT; cdr3_aa: CASSLVTGTSEKLFF
clone_size: -; j_call: TRBJ1-2; d_call: -; v_call: TRBV28; cdr3_nt: TGTGCCAGCAGTTTAAACGATGTCGGTTCCAGGGTGGCTCGCGGCTACACCTTC; cdr3_aa: CASSLNDVGSRVARGYTF
clone_size: -; j_call: TRBJ1-4; d_call: -; v_call: TRBV5-4; cdr3_nt: TGTGCCAGCCAGGCACAGGGTGCTAATGAAAAACTGTTTTTT; cdr3_aa: CASQAQGANEKLFF
clone_size: -; j_call: TRBJ2-2; d_call: TRBD2; v_call: TRBV5-1; cdr3_nt: TGCGCCAGCAGCTGGGCACTAGCGGGAGGAGGTCGGACCACCGGGGAGCTGTTTTTT; cdr3_aa: CASSWALAGGGRTTGELFF
clone_size: -; j_call: TRBJ1-2; d_call: -; v_call: TRBV5-1; cdr3_nt: TGCGCCAGCAGCGACTTAGGAAGGACTAACTATGGCTACACCTTC; cdr3_aa: CASSDLGRTNYGYTF
clone_size: -; j_call: TRBJ1-4; d_call: -; v_call: TRBV7-8; cdr3_nt: TGTGCCAGCAGCTTAACCACAGCCGTTAATGAAAAACTGTTTTTT; cdr3_aa: CASSLTTAVNEKLFF